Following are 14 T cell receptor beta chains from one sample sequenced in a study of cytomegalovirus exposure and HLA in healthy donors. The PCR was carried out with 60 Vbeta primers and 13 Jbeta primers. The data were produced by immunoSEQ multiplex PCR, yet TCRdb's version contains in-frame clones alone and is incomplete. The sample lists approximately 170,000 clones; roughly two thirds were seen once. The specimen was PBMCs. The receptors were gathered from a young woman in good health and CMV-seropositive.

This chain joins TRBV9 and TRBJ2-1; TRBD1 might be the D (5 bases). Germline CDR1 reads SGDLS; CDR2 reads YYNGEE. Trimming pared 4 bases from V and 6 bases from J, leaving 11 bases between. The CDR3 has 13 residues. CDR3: CASSPGTGNEQFF. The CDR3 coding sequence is TGTGCCAGCAGCCCCGGCACAGGCAATGAGCAGTTCTTC. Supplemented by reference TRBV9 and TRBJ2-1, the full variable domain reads DSGVTQTPKHLITATGQRVTLRCSPRSGDLSVYWYQQSLDQGLQFLIQYYNGEERAKGNILERFSAQQFPDLHSELNLSSLELGDSALYFCASSPGTGNEQFFGPGTRLTVL.

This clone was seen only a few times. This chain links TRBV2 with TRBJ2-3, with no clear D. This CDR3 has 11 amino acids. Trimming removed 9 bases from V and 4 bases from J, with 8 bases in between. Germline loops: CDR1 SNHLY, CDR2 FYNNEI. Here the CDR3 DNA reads TGTGCCAGTACGGTCGCAGATACGCAGTATTTT. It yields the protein CASTVADTQYF.

The CDR3 here is CASRGWGLTYNEQFF. Here the CDR3 DNA reads TGTGCCAGCAGGGGATGGGGACTCACCTACAATGAGCAGTTCTTC. The chain joins TRBV6-4 to TRBJ2-1; possible D gene TRBD2, 6 bases. Germline assignment: CDR1 MRHNA and CDR2 SNTAGT. The CDR3 totals 15 residues. The ends were cut back, 6 bases at V and 2 bases at J, with 14 bases in the middle.

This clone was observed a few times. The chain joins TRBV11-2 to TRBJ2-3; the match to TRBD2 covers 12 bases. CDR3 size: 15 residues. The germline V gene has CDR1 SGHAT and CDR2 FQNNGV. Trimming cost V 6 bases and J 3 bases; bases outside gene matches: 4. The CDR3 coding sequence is TGTGCCAGCAGTATACTAGCGGGGGGAACAGATACGCAGTATTTT. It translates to CASSILAGGTDTQYF.

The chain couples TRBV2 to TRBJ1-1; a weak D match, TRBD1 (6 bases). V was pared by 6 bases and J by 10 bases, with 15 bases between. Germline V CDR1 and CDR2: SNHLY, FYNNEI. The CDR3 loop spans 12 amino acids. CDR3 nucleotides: TGTGCCAGCAGGGAACAGGGTACGGGAGCTTTCTTT. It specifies CASREQGTGAFF.

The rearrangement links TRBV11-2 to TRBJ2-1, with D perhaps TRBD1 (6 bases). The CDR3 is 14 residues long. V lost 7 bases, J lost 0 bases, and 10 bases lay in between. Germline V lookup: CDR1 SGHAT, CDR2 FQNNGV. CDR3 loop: CASKGGSSYNEQFF. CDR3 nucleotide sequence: TGTGCCAGCAAAGGGGGTAGCTCCTACAATGAGCAGTTCTTC.

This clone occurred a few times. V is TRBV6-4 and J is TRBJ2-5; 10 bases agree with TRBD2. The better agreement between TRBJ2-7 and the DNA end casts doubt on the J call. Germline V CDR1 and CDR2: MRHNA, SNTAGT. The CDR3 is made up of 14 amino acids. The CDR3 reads CASSRTSGGYEQYF. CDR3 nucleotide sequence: TGTGCCAGCAGTCGGACTAGCGGTGGGTACGAGCAGTACTTC.

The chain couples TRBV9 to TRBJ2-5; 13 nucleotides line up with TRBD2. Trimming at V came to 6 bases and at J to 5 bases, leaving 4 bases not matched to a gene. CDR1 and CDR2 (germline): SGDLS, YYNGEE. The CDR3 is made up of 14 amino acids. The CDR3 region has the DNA TGTGCCAGCAAACCGGGACTAGCGGGGGAGACCCAGTACTTC. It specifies CASKPGLAGETQYF.

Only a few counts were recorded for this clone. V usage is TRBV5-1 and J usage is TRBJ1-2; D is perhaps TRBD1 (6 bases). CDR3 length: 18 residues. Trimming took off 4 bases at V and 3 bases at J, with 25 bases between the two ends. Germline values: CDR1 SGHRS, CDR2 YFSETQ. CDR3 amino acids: CASSPEIFQGRADYGYTF. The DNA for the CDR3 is TGCGCCAGCAGCCCGGAAATCTTTCAGGGGAGGGCAGACTATGGCTACACCTTC. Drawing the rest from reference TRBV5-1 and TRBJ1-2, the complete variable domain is KAGVTQTPRYLIKTRGQQVTLSCSPISGHRSVSWYQQTPGQGLQFLFEYFSETQRNKGNFPGRFSGRQFSNSRSEMNVSTLELGDSALYLCASSPEIFQGRADYGYTFGSGTRLTVV.

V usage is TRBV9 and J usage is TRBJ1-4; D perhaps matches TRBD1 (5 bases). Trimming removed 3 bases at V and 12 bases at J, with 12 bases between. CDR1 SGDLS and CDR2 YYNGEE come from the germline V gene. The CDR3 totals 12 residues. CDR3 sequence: CASSGDTGELFF. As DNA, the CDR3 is TGTGCCAGCAGCGGAGACACAGGAGAACTGTTTTTT.

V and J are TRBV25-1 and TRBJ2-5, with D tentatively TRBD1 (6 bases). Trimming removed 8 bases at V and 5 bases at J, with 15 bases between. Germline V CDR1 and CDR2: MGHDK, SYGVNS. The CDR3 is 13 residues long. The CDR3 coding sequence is TGTGCCAGCGCCAGGGGCACCGCCGAGACCCAGTACTTC. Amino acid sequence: CASARGTAETQYF.

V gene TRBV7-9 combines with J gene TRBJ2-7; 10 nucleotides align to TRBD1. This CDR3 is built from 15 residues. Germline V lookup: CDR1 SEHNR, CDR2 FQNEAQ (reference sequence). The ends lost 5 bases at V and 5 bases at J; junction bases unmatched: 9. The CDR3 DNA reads TGTGCCAGCAGCCCTGCGTGGGACAGGGGTGACGAGCAGTACTTC. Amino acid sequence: CASSPAWDRGDEQYF.

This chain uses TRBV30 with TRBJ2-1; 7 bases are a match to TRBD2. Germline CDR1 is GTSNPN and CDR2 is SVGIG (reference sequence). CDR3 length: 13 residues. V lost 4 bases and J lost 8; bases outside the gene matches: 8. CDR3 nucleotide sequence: TGTGCCTGGACCATCGGACTAGGGGATGAGCAGTTCTTC. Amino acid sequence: CAWTIGLGDEQFF.

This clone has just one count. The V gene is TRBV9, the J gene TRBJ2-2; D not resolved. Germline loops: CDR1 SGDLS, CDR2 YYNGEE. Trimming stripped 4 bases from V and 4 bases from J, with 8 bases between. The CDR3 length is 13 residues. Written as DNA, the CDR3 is TGTGCCAGCAGCCTCTCGGGCACCGGGGAGCTGTTTTTT. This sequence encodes CASSLSGTGELFF.